This T cell receptor beta chain was identified during a study of blood T cell repertoires in COVID-19. Background on the study: The United States, Italy and Spain supplied acute and convalescent COVID-19 samples.

This table comes from immunoSEQ multiplex PCR, and its TCRdb copy is limited to in-frame clones, with some not included. The table includes about half a million clones, approximately 85% detected once. The CDR3 has 12 amino acids. The V end lost 8 bases, the J end lost 0 bases, and 6 bases lay between the germline ends. The germline gives CDR1 ENHRY, CDR2 SYGVKD. This clonotype was sampled from a human donor in a cohort sampled during active COVID-19. The specimen sequenced was peripheral blood. This chain connects TRBV10-3 to TRBJ2-3; D not certain. The DNA for the CDR3 is TGTGCCATCCTCAGTAGCACAGATACGCAGTATTTT. It yields the protein CAILSSTDTQYF.